A selection of T cell receptor beta chains follows, all from one sample in a study of T cell repertoires in cytomegalovirus infection. TCRdb passed the reads through MiXCR, listing each CDR3 protein once. The table lists around 750,000 distinct CDR3 sequences, 30% to 35% of them singletons, with roughly an eighth in the top ten. Their antigen targets remain unknown. Sequencing used cultured CD8+ T cells from PBMCs, obtained from culture after CMV antigen stimulation. These receptors were taken from a human donor in good health (CMV status not recorded). Some clones in this sample may be carry-over from other donors' samples. CDR3s include the opening cysteine and the closing phenylalanine or tryptophan. A D gene is named only where the DNA matches it firmly. Size values are once, few and many counts, or a class for expanded clones, and some rows have none.

CDR3 DNA	CDR3 protein	D gene	V gene	clone size	CDR3 length	J gene
TGTGCCAGCAGCTTTTGGGGAGACTATGGCTACACCTTC	CASSFWGDYGYTF	NA	TRBV5-4	NA	13	TRBJ1-2
TGCAGTGCTAGAGATCTCATGACAGGGGCACATGAAAAACTGTTTTTT	CSARDLMTGAHEKLFF	TRBD1	TRBV20-1	NA	16	TRBJ1-4
TGTGCCAGCAGCGCGTCCTTACTCGAAGATACGCAGTATTTT	CASSASLLEDTQYF	NA	TRBV9	NA	14	TRBJ2-3
TGTGCCAGCAGTCCAGGGAGTGAAAAACTGTTTTTT	CASSPGSEKLFF	NA	TRBV12-3/TRBV12-4	many	12	TRBJ1-4
TGCGCCAGCAGCCAAGGGTTCCAGAAGCGGATTCTAAATGAGCAGTTCTTC	CASSQGFQKRILNEQFF	NA	TRBV4-1	many	17	TRBJ2-1
TGTGCCAGCTATCCCCGCCCAGGAATCGGGGAGCTGTTTTTT	CASYPRPGIGELFF	NA	TRBV27	once	14	TRBJ2-2
TGCAGTGCTAGAGTTCGGGGGAAGGGCAATCAGCCCCAGCATTTT	CSARVRGKGNQPQHF	NA	TRBV20-1	NA	15	TRBJ1-5
TGTGCCAGTAGAGGACTAGCGGGGGGGCTTGACACAGATACGCAGTATTTT	CASRGLAGGLDTDTQYF	TRBD2	TRBV19	NA	17	TRBJ2-3
TGTGCCAGCAGTTACTCCTCGGGGGCGGACAGCTCCTACAATGAGCAGTTCTTC	CASSYSSGADSSYNEQFF	NA	TRBV6-5	once	18	TRBJ2-1
TGTGCCAGCCTCCAGCGGGGGCCGAAAGAGACCCAGTACTTC	CASLQRGPKETQYF	TRBD2	TRBV6-2/TRBV6-3	few	14	TRBJ2-5
TGTGCCAGCAGCTTCGGGACTAGCGGGGGGAATTACAATGAGCAGTTCTTC	CASSFGTSGGNYNEQFF	TRBD2	TRBV7-8	many	17	TRBJ2-1
TGCAGTGCTAGGGCTAGGAGGAGCTCCTACAATGAGCAGTTCTTC	CSARARRSSYNEQFF	NA	TRBV20-1	NA	15	TRBJ2-1
TGTGCCAGTAGTGCCTCTGGGTTAAGCGATCAGCCCCAGCATTTT	CASSASGLSDQPQHF	NA	TRBV19	NA	15	TRBJ1-5
TGTGCCAGCAGCTTGAGGGGGGATACGCAGTATTTT	CASSLRGDTQYF	NA	TRBV27	many	12	TRBJ2-3
TGCAGCGCCCGTCCGGACGGGGGCTATGGCTACACCTTC	CSARPDGGYGYTF	NA	TRBV29-1	NA	13	TRBJ1-2
TGTGCCAGCAGCCCATCCGACAGGATCACTGAAGCTTTCTTT	CASSPSDRITEAFF	NA	TRBV7-9	few	14	TRBJ1-1
TGTGCCAGCACCTCACGAGGGCCTAGCACAGATACGCAGTATTTT	CASTSRGPSTDTQYF	NA	TRBV7-9	few	15	TRBJ2-3
TGTGCCAGCAGCTTAGAGGGGGTAGCGGCGGTTCTTGAGCAGTTCTTC	CASSLEGVAAVLEQFF	NA	TRBV11-2	NA	16	TRBJ2-1
TGTGCCAGCAGTGAACTCAGGGGTCGTAGGACCGGGGAGCTGTTTTTT	CASSELRGRRTGELFF	NA	TRBV6-2/TRBV6-3	NA	16	TRBJ2-2
TGTGCCAGTAGCCGATATGGGACAGGCAATGAGCAGTTCTTC	CASSRYGTGNEQFF	TRBD1	TRBV19	NA	14	TRBJ2-1
TGTGCCAGCAGTTATTTTAGACAGGGGGACTTAAAAAATCAGCCCCAGCATTTT	CASSYFRQGDLKNQPQHF	TRBD1	TRBV6-6	NA	18	TRBJ1-5
TGTGCCAGCAGTTTATTGATATTAGGGAACACTGAAGCTTTCTTT	CASSLLILGNTEAFF	NA	TRBV28	NA	15	TRBJ1-1
TGCGCCAGCAGCCCAAGCAGAGGGTTAGCGGGGGGACACGGAAACACCGGGGAGCTGTTTTTT	CASSPSRGLAGGHGNTGELFF	TRBD2	TRBV4-3	NA	21	TRBJ2-2
TGTGCCAGCAGCTATTTCGGGTTTGGCTATGGCTACACCTTC	CASSYFGFGYGYTF	NA	TRBV28	few	14	TRBJ1-2
TGTGCCACCAGCAGAGGGGACAGAAATCAGCCCCAGCATTTT	CATSRGDRNQPQHF	TRBD1	TRBV15	NA	14	TRBJ1-5
TGTGCCAGCAGCTTAAGTTGGAGCTCCTACAATGAGCAGTTCTTC	CASSLSWSSYNEQFF	NA	TRBV7-6	NA	15	TRBJ2-1